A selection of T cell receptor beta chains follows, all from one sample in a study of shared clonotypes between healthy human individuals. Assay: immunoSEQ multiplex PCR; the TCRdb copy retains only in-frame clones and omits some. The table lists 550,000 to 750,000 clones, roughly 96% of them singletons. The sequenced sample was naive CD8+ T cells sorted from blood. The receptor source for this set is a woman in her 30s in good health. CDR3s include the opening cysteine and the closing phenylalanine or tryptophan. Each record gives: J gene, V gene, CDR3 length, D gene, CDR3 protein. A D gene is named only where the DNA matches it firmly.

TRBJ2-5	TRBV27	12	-	CASSLWGETQYF
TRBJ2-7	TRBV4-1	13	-	CASSQGTRSEQYF
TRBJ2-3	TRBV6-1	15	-	CASSEVDSSTDTQYF
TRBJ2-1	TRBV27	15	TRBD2	CASSFETSGTGEQFF
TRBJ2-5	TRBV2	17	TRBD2	CASSEEAGGFSRETQYF
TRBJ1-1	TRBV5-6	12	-	CASSPGDTEAFF
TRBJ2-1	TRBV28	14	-	CASSLFTEYNEQFF
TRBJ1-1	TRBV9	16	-	CASSVFGTTVNTEAFF
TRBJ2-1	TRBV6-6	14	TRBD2	CASTLAGVVNEQFF
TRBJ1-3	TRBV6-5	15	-	CASSPTAVSGNTIYF